These 11 T cell receptor beta chains originate from one sample sequenced in a study of STAT3 mutations in large granular lymphocyte leukemia. Whole-study findings and limits: At least one immunodominant TCR beta clonotype appeared in every T-cell large granular lymphocyte leukemia patient.

TCRdb keeps only in-frame clones here, not all; method: immunoSEQ multiplex PCR. The table shows more than 2,500 clones, with roughly 90% occurring only once. These receptors' antigens are unknown. Sequenced material: peripheral blood mononuclear cells. The origin of the receptors is a man between 35 and 55 years old with T-cell large granular lymphocyte leukemia. Some clones in this sample may be carry-over from other donors' samples.

The rearrangement uses TRBV19 and TRBJ1-2; maybe TRBD1 (5 bases). CDR3 length: 12 residues. From germline, CDR1 is LNHDA and CDR2 SQIVND (reference sequence). V lost 5 bases to trimming and J lost 4 bases, with 8 bases between them. CDR3 nucleotides: TGTGCCAGTAGTCAGGGACCCTATGGCTACACCTTC. Translated: CASSQGPYGYTF. Full variable domain (rest looked up from reference TRBV19 and TRBJ1-2): DGGITQSPKYLFRKEGQNVTLSCEQNLNHDAMYWYRQDPGQGLRLIYYSQIVNDFQKGDIAEGYSVSREKKESFPLTVTSAQKNPTAFYLCASSQGPYGYTFGSGTRLTVV.

V gene TRBV5-1 combines with J gene TRBJ2-6; no clear D. V was trimmed by 1 base and J by 7 bases, leaving 9 bases between them. CDR1 SGHRS and CDR2 YFSETQ come from the germline V gene. The CDR3 sequence is 14 residues long. In DNA form, the CDR3 reads TGCGCCAGCAGCTTGACCCCCCCCGCCAACGTCCTGACTTTC. Translation: CASSLTPPANVLTF. Combining the CDR3 with reference TRBV5-1 and TRBJ2-6 gives the whole variable domain KAGVTQTPRYLIKTRGQQVTLSCSPISGHRSVSWYQQTPGQGLQFLFEYFSETQRNKGNFPGRFSGRQFSNSRSEMNVSTLELGDSALYLCASSLTPPANVLTFGAGSRLTVL.

The V gene is TRBV9, the J gene TRBJ2-3, with D hard to call. In germline, CDR1 is SGDLS, CDR2 YYNGEE. V shed 0 bases and J shed 2 bases, with 10 bases lying between them. CDR3 size: 15 residues. The CDR3 protein is CASSVDHSNTDTQYF. The CDR3 DNA reads as TGTGCCAGCAGCGTAGACCACAGTAACACAGATACGCAGTATTTT.

The chain is built from TRBV27 and TRBJ2-6; D is uncertain. The CDR3 totals 14 residues. Germline CDR1 reads MNHEY; CDR2 reads SMNVEV (reference sequence). Trimming cost V 7 bases and J 0 bases, with 7 bases left between them. In DNA form, the CDR3 reads TGTGCCAGCACTATAAGCTCTGGGGCCAACGTCCTGACTTTC. Its protein is CASTISSGANVLTF.

Here the CDR3 DNA reads TGCGCCAGCAGCCTTTATACGGGACTAGCGGGCCAAGAGACCCAGTACTTC. Translation: CASSLYTGLAGQETQYF. This rearrangement joins TRBV4-1 to TRBJ2-5; 12 bases match TRBD2. Germline-derived CDR1 and CDR2 are MGHRA and YSYEKL. CDR3 length: 17 amino acids. Germline trimming cut 4 bases from V and 1 base from J; bases unmatched to any gene: 7.

V gene TRBV30 combines with J gene TRBJ1-1, with D possibly being TRBD1 (6 bases). Trimming left V 2 bases short and J 11 bases short, with 15 bases between. CDR3 length: 12 residues. Per the germline V gene, CDR1 is GTSNPN and CDR2 is SVGIG (reference sequence). The CDR3 nucleotides are TGTGCCTGGAGTATCCGGGGGGCGAACGCTTTCTTT. Protein sequence: CAWSIRGANAFF.

As DNA, the CDR3 is TGCGCCAGCAGCCAAGAGGGGCAGGATAATTCACCCCTCCACTTT. The encoded protein is CASSQEGQDNSPLHF. The chain uses TRBV4-1 and TRBJ1-6; tentatively, D is TRBD1 (5 bases). With 0 bases removed from V and 5 bases from J, the gap between germline ends came to 8 bases. The germline V gene encodes CDR1 MGHRA and CDR2 YSYEKL. The CDR3 loop spans 15 amino acids.

This clone occurred once. The V gene is TRBV5-6, the J gene TRBJ2-5; D ambiguous. The CDR3 has 14 amino acids. Germline V gene lookup returns CDR1 SGHDT and CDR2 YYEEEE. The germline V and J ends were trimmed by 2 bases and 3 bases, with 11 bases remaining between them. The CDR3: CASSLRQVEETQYF. The CDR3 region has the DNA TGTGCCAGCAGCTTAAGGCAGGTGGAAGAGACCCAGTACTTC.

The chain is built from TRBV9 and TRBJ2-3, with D possibly TRBD1 on 5 matching bases. Trimming pared 2 bases from V and 2 bases from J, leaving 9 bases between. Germline loops: CDR1 SGDLS, CDR2 YYNGEE. The CDR3 covers 14 residues. The CDR3, as DNA: TGTGCCAGCAGCGTGGAACAGGTCACAGATACGCAGTATTTT. As protein: CASSVEQVTDTQYF.

The rearrangement joins TRBV6-5 to TRBJ2-3; possibly TRBD1 or TRBD2 for D (6 bases each). V lost 6 bases to trimming and J lost 0 bases, with 13 bases between them. The V gene's germline CDR1 is MNHEY and CDR2 SVGAGI. CDR3 length: 15 residues. The CDR3 nucleotides read TGTGCCAGCAGCGCCGGGGGCCAAAGCACAGATACGCAGTATTTT. Amino acids: CASSAGGQSTDTQYF.

The J gene is TRBJ1-2, the V gene TRBV30; D gene uncertain. The CDR3 has 15 amino acids. V dropped 3 bases and J dropped 0 bases, with 14 bases sitting between them. Germline CDR1 reads GTSNPN; CDR2 reads SVGIG (reference sequence). CDR3 in amino acids: CAWRVMSQANYGYTF. The DNA for the CDR3 is TGTGCCTGGAGGGTCATGTCTCAAGCTAACTATGGCTACACCTTC. The full variable domain, with the rest looked up from reference TRBV30 and TRBJ1-2, is SQTIHQWPATLVQPVGSPLSLECTVEGTSNPNLYWYRQAAGRGLQLLFYSVGIGQISSEVPQNLSASRPQDRQFILSSKKLLLSDSGFYLCAWRVMSQANYGYTFGSGTRLTVV.